This T cell receptor beta chain stems from a study of T-cell reconstitution after alpha-beta-depleted transplantation in children. The study, taken as a whole, reports: Some patients' high day-60 TCRbeta diversity was attributed to recipient cells surviving conditioning. As was reported, about two months after transplant, alpha-beta T cells came from several hundred expanded graft clones. Newly produced T cells mostly accounted for T-cell counts and diversity one year post-transplant.

Trimming took off 3 bases at V and 3 bases at J, with 9 bases between the two ends. Germline V lookup: CDR1 SEHNR, CDR2 FQNEAQ (reference sequence). The CDR3 runs to 14 residues. A note on this clonotype: As yet, its antigen is unknown.

Unique molecular identifiers featured in how the TCRbeta library was prepared. From the PCR reads, TCRdb called clonotypes with MiXCR, one entry per CDR3 protein. The sample gives approximately 650,000 distinct CDR3 sequences, approximately 14% of which show up once; 0.79% is in the top ten. Source: PBMCs, taken before TCRalphabeta/CD19-depleted stem cell transplant. The clonotype comes from a girl aged 2 to 9 with congenital amegakaryocytic thrombocytopenia, due to receive a stem cell transplant. V is TRBV7-9 and J is TRBJ1-5; the D is unclear. For the CDR3, the DNA is TGTGCCAGCAGCTTGGTGGGCCCCAATCAGCCCCAGCATTTT. Translating it yields CASSLVGPNQPQHF.